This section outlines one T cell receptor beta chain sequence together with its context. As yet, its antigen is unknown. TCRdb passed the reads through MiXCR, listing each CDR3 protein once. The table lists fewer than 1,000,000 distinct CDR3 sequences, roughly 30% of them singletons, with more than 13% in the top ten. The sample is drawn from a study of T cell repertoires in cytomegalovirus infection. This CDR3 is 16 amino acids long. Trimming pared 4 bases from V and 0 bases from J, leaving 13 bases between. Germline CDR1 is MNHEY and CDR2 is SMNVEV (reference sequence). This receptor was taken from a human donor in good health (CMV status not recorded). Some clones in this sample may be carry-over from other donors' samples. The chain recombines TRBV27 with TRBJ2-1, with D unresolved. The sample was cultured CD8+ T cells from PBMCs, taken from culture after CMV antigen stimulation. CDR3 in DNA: TGTGCCAGCAGTTCAATTCCAGGCCTCTCCTACAATGAGCAGTTCTTC. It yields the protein CASSSIPGLSYNEQFF.